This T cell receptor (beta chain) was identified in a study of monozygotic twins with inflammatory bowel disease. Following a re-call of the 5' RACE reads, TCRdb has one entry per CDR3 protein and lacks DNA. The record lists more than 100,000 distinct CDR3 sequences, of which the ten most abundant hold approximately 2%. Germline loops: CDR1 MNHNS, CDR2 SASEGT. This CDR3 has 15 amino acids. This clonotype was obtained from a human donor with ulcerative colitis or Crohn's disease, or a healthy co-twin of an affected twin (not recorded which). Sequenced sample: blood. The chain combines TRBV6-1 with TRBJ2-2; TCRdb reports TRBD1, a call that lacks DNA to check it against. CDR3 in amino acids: CASRKDRGSTGELFF.